The following is a T cell receptor (beta chain) sequence with its context. Its cognate antigen has yet to be identified. There are no base qualities to consult, and no much larger clone falls within one base. V and J lose 5 bases and 5 bases, and a span of 9 bases separates them. For CDR1 and CDR2, the germline V gene lists SGHTA and FQGNSA. The CDR3 spans 12 residues, from the cysteine through the phenylalanine. Solely the CDR3 DNA is kept, with 36 bases framed from the first base. TCRbeta CDR3 regions were amplified from genomic DNA by means of the immunoSEQ Assay, a bias-controlled multiplex PCR. As for the authors' bioinformatics: Within the assay, amplification of reference gene primers was used to estimate how many nucleated cells each sample contained. Sequence reads were collapsed and filtered to measure the absolute abundance of every unique TCRbeta CDR3 rearrangement. Productive Simpson clonality was computed per sample as the square root of Simpson's diversity index over productive rearrangements. Entries here come from immuneACCESS through TCRdb and include only in-frame sequences with V and J called. Some clones fail to appear in such tables; in the studies checked, an unresolved V gene covers under half of the shortfall, and the cause of the remainder is unknown. V and J calls and clone size are those listed in that table; D and trimming were worked out from the DNA. Present in this sample are roughly 280,000 clones, less than 90% of which were seen just once. 2.5% to 3.5% of the sample is in the top ten clones.

Enrolling through a virtual design, the prospective study's participants ranged in age from roughly 18 to 90 years and lived across 24 United States geographic areas. To assign participants to cohorts, the prospective study relied on clinical history that participants themselves reported in a screening survey and a study questionnaire. Recovered participants in ImmuneRACE Cohort 3 were defined by two consecutive negative NP/OP PCR tests, clearance by a healthcare professional, or resolution of symptoms. Each participant in the prospective study had whole blood, serum and a nasopharyngeal or oropharyngeal swab collected by mobile phlebotomists. Over an approximately 2-month period, participants in the prospective study had the option of providing additional blood draws and questionnaires. Prospective study blood samples were shipped either frozen or at room temperature before DNA extraction. This sample was taken from a study of blood T cell repertoires in COVID-19 (dated by TCRdb to 2018 to 2020). Study-level background: Collaborator samples came from the United States, Italy and Spain and covered acute and convalescent phases of COVID-19. Subjects who had been exposed to COVID-19, were actively infected with it, or had recovered from it provided the deeply sampled blood TCRbeta repertoires that made up the dataset. Sample metadata almost always included a de-identified subject ID, COVID-19 status, age in years and sex. The prospective study material was composed of cDNA or gDNA derived from T cells, B-cell-depleted T cells, or PBMCs. Samples were obtained from the ongoing ImmuneRACE study (first 160 participants) and from approximately 1,200 subjects provided by 6 global collaborators. A freely available public database, intended as a resource for researchers studying the immune response to SARS-CoV-2, is where the repertoires were released. Where available, HLA class I and class II types were taken from metadata supplied by the sample provider and were not determined by assay-based typing. Paper-wide results and their limitations: The amount of clinical and demographic metadata varied by source and participant and was provided uncurated.

Sequenced sample: PBMCs or T cells enriched from blood (not recorded which). This sequence originates from a woman between 45 and 65 years old who had recovered from COVID-19. The rearranged chain carries TRBV7-2 and TRBJ1-2; the D region possibly corresponds to TRBD1 (6 bases align). Here is the DNA: TGTGCCAGCAGCCAGGACAGTTATGGCTACACCTTC. Translated, this is CASSQDSYGYTF. Reference TRBV7-2 and TRBJ1-2 proteins supply the regions before and after the CDR3; the full variable domain is: GAGVSQSPSNKVTEKGKDVELRCDPISGHTALYWYRQSLGQGLEFLIYFQGNSAPDKSGLPSDRFSAERTGGSVSTLTIQRTQQEDSAVYLCASSQDSYGYTFGSGTRLTVV.